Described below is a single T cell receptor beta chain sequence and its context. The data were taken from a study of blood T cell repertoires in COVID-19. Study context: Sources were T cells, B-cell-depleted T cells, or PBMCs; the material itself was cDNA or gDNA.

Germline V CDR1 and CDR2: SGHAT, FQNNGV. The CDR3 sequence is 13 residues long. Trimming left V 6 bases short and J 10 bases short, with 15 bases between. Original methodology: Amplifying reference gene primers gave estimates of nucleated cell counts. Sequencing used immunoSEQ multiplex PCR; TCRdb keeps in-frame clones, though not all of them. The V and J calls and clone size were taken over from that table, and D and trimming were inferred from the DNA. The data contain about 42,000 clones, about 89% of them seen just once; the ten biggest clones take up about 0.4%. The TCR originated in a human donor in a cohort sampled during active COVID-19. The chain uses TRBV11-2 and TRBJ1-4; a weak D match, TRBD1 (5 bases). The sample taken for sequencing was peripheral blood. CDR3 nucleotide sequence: TGTGCCAGCAGACTACAGGTGGAGGGAAAACTGTTTTTT. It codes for CASRLQVEGKLFF.